Listed below are T cell receptor beta chains from one sample, sequenced in a study of T cells in Graves' hyperthyroidism and ophthalmopathy. TCRdb re-called the multiplex PCR reads through MiXCR, storing one row per CDR3 protein. The sample carries 200,000 to 250,000 distinct CDR3 sequences, roughly a quarter recorded once. The source material was blood. The source of these receptors is a woman aged 40 to 50 with Graves' ophthalmopathy. Each CDR3 is given with its conserved first and last residue. A D gene is named only where the DNA matches it firmly. Size is omitted from some rows. Given values are once, few, many or a class for expanded clones.

j_gene: TRBJ2-7
v_gene: TRBV5-6
abundance: many
d_gene: TRBD1
CDR3nt: TGTGCCAGCACCAGGGGACAGGCCCTCTCCTACGAGCAGTACTTC
CDR3aa: CASTRGQALSYEQYF

j_gene: TRBJ2-4
v_gene: TRBV5-1
abundance: many
d_gene: .
CDR3nt: TGCGCCAGCAGCATATCCCCGCTCCCGGACATTCAGTACTTC
CDR3aa: CASSISPLPDIQYF

j_gene: TRBJ2-7
v_gene: TRBV29-1
abundance: many
d_gene: TRBD1
CDR3nt: TGCAGCGTTGAAAGACAGGGCAGGGAGCAGTACTTC
CDR3aa: CSVERQGREQYF

j_gene: TRBJ2-7
v_gene: TRBV5-1
abundance: many
d_gene: .
CDR3nt: TGCGCCAGCAAGGACGGGACAACGACCGGCCAGCAGTACTTC
CDR3aa: CASKDGTTTGQQYF

j_gene: TRBJ2-2
v_gene: TRBV29-1
abundance: many
d_gene: .
CDR3nt: TGCAGCGTTGAGGGCGGCCTCACCGGGGAGCTGTTTTTT
CDR3aa: CSVEGGLTGELFF

j_gene: TRBJ1-2
v_gene: TRBV6-1
abundance: many
d_gene: .
CDR3nt: TGTGCCAGCAGTGAAGTGACATATGGCTATGGCTACACCTTC
CDR3aa: CASSEVTYGYGYTF

j_gene: TRBJ1-3
v_gene: TRBV20-1
abundance: many
d_gene: .
CDR3nt: TGCAGTGCTAGACAGGGCAGTGGAAACACCATATATTTT
CDR3aa: CSARQGSGNTIYF

j_gene: TRBJ1-1
v_gene: TRBV7-3
abundance: many
d_gene: .
CDR3nt: TGTGCCAGCAGCTTCGGAGGGTGGACTGAAGCTTTCTTT
CDR3aa: CASSFGGWTEAFF

j_gene: TRBJ2-7
v_gene: TRBV28
abundance: once
d_gene: TRBD1
CDR3nt: TGTGCCAGCAACCTTGGACAGGGTGCCTACGAGCAGTACTTC
CDR3aa: CASNLGQGAYEQYF

j_gene: TRBJ2-6
v_gene: TRBV9
abundance: many
d_gene: .
CDR3nt: TGTGCCAGCAGCGCATACGGGCTCTCTGGGGCCAACGTCCTGACTTTC
CDR3aa: CASSAYGLSGANVLTF

j_gene: TRBJ1-1
v_gene: TRBV20-1
abundance: many
d_gene: TRBD1
CDR3nt: TGCAGTGCTCCTCGGACAGGGCGAACAGCTGAAGCTTTCTTT
CDR3aa: CSAPRTGRTAEAFF

j_gene: TRBJ1-5
v_gene: TRBV6-5
abundance: many
d_gene: TRBD1
CDR3nt: TGTGCCAGCAGTTCGACAGGGGGCACTCAGCCCCAGCATTTT
CDR3aa: CASSSTGGTQPQHF

j_gene: TRBJ1-5
v_gene: TRBV12-3/TRBV12-4
abundance: few
d_gene: .
CDR3nt: TGTGCCAGCAGTGCGTGCAGGGGAAATCAGCCCCAGCCTTTT
CDR3aa: CASSACRGNQPQPF

j_gene: TRBJ1-3
v_gene: TRBV7-6
abundance: many
d_gene: .
CDR3nt: TGTGCCAGCAGCTCTGGGGGGGGCTCTGGAAACACCATATATTTT
CDR3aa: CASSSGGGSGNTIYF

j_gene: TRBJ2-7
v_gene: TRBV7-2
abundance: many
d_gene: TRBD2
CDR3nt: TGTGCCAGCAGCTTAACTACTAGCGGGGGAACCTACGAGCAGTACTTC
CDR3aa: CASSLTTSGGTYEQYF

j_gene: TRBJ1-1
v_gene: TRBV7-8
abundance: many
d_gene: .
CDR3nt: TGTGCCAGCAGCCCCTCCGACGGTTACACTGAAGCTTTCTTT
CDR3aa: CASSPSDGYTEAFF

j_gene: TRBJ2-7
v_gene: TRBV28
abundance: .
d_gene: .
CDR3nt: TGTGCCAGCAGTTTACCAAGGTACGGCGGGACGGGAACCTACGAGCAGTACTTC
CDR3aa: CASSLPRYGGTGTYEQYF

j_gene: TRBJ1-1
v_gene: TRBV28
abundance: .
d_gene: .
CDR3nt: TGTGCCAGCACCGGCAGCCTAAACACTGAAGCTTTCTTT
CDR3aa: CASTGSLNTEAFF

j_gene: TRBJ2-7
v_gene: TRBV6-2/TRBV6-3
abundance: .
d_gene: .
CDR3nt: TGTGCCAGCCATACTAGAAGGGCTCCCTACGAGCAGTACTTC
CDR3aa: CASHTRRAPYEQYF

j_gene: TRBJ1-2
v_gene: TRBV7-2
abundance: .
d_gene: TRBD1
CDR3nt: TGTGCCAGCAGCGCAGACAGGGGGCCAAACTATGGCTACACCTTC
CDR3aa: CASSADRGPNYGYTF

j_gene: TRBJ1-5
v_gene: TRBV2
abundance: many
d_gene: .
CDR3nt: TGTGCCAGCAGTGTGGGGGCCGGGGAGAATCAGCCCCAGCATTTT
CDR3aa: CASSVGAGENQPQHF

j_gene: TRBJ1-6
v_gene: TRBV2
abundance: many
d_gene: .
CDR3nt: TGTGCCAGCACCGAGGGGGTTTCACCCCTCCACTTT
CDR3aa: CASTEGVSPLHF

j_gene: TRBJ1-5
v_gene: TRBV28
abundance: many
d_gene: .
CDR3nt: TGTGCCAGCAGTTTTCCCTCCGGGGAGAAACGAATTTGGAATCAGCCCCAGCATTTT
CDR3aa: CASSFPSGEKRIWNQPQHF

j_gene: TRBJ2-7
v_gene: TRBV28
abundance: many
d_gene: .
CDR3nt: TGTGCCAGCAGTTTGAACTATCCCTACGAGCAGTACTTC
CDR3aa: CASSLNYPYEQYF

j_gene: TRBJ2-7
v_gene: TRBV6-2/TRBV6-3
abundance: many
d_gene: TRBD2
CDR3nt: TGTGCCAGCAGTTACTCCCCTAGCGGGAGGGCCTACGAGCAGTACTTC
CDR3aa: CASSYSPSGRAYEQYF

j_gene: TRBJ1-2
v_gene: TRBV11-2
abundance: few
d_gene: .
CDR3nt: TGTGCCAGCAGCCCGAGAGGGGGGTCTGGAAGGAGCGGCTACACCTTC
CDR3aa: CASSPRGGSGRSGYTF

j_gene: TRBJ2-7
v_gene: TRBV29-1
abundance: many
d_gene: .
CDR3nt: TGCAGCGTTGAAAGGGACTACGAGCAGTACTTC
CDR3aa: CSVERDYEQYF

j_gene: TRBJ2-7
v_gene: TRBV2
abundance: many
d_gene: TRBD2
CDR3nt: TGTGCCACCGTTCTAGCGGGAGGGCGGCGCCACGAGCAGTACTTC
CDR3aa: CATVLAGGRRHEQYF

j_gene: TRBJ1-2
v_gene: TRBV11-2
abundance: .
d_gene: .
CDR3nt: TGTGCCAGCAGCTTTTCCGGGGCCGACTATGGCTACACCTTC
CDR3aa: CASSFSGADYGYTF

j_gene: TRBJ1-2
v_gene: TRBV20-1
abundance: many
d_gene: TRBD1
CDR3nt: TGCAGTGCCCTACCGGGACAGGGGGGAGTTAGCTACACCTTC
CDR3aa: CSALPGQGGVSYTF

j_gene: TRBJ1-1
v_gene: TRBV6-2/TRBV6-3
abundance: .
d_gene: TRBD1
CDR3nt: TGTGCCAGCAGTTACCAGGGGGCGCGAACTGAAGCTTTCTTT
CDR3aa: CASSYQGARTEAFF

j_gene: TRBJ1-1
v_gene: TRBV18
abundance: many
d_gene: TRBD1
CDR3nt: TGTGCCAGCTCACCACGGGGGACAGCTGAAGCTTTCTTT
CDR3aa: CASSPRGTAEAFF

j_gene: TRBJ1-2
v_gene: TRBV2
abundance: many
d_gene: .
CDR3nt: TGTGCCAGCAGCCGGACGGGTACGGGTAGGGGTACGAGTGGCTACACCTTC
CDR3aa: CASSRTGTGRGTSGYTF

j_gene: TRBJ2-5
v_gene: TRBV4-1
abundance: many
d_gene: TRBD2
CDR3nt: TGCGCCAGCAGCCAAGGGACTAGCGGGTCCCAAGAGACCCAGTACTTC
CDR3aa: CASSQGTSGSQETQYF

j_gene: TRBJ2-5
v_gene: TRBV15
abundance: .
d_gene: .
CDR3nt: TGTGCCACCAGCAGAGTGAAGGGCAGCGGACAAGAGACCCAGTACTTC
CDR3aa: CATSRVKGSGQETQYF

j_gene: TRBJ1-5
v_gene: TRBV6-1
abundance: .
d_gene: TRBD1
CDR3nt: TGTGCCAGCAACCTAAGACAGGGTCAGCAGCCCCAGCATTTT
CDR3aa: CASNLRQGQQPQHF

j_gene: TRBJ1-2
v_gene: TRBV5-1
abundance: many
d_gene: TRBD1
CDR3nt: TGCGCCAGCAGAAGAAGTTCGGGACAGGGCTTTTCAGGGGACTATGGCTACACCTTC
CDR3aa: CASRRSSGQGFSGDYGYTF

j_gene: TRBJ2-4
v_gene: TRBV6-5
abundance: many
d_gene: .
CDR3nt: TGTGCCAGCAGTTCATCCCCCGGTGGGGCCAAAAACATTCAGTACTTC
CDR3aa: CASSSSPGGAKNIQYF

j_gene: TRBJ2-7
v_gene: TRBV2
abundance: many
d_gene: .
CDR3nt: TGTGCCAGCAGCGCGGGACACTCGTACGAGCAGTACTTC
CDR3aa: CASSAGHSYEQYF

j_gene: TRBJ1-5
v_gene: TRBV27
abundance: many
d_gene: .
CDR3nt: TGTGCCAGCAGTTCTAGGCGTCTTGGCAATCAGCCCCAGCATTTT
CDR3aa: CASSSRRLGNQPQHF

j_gene: TRBJ2-7
v_gene: TRBV7-8
abundance: many
d_gene: .
CDR3nt: TGTGCCAGCAGCTTAGAGGTCTCCATAATCTACGAGCAGTACTTC
CDR3aa: CASSLEVSIIYEQYF

j_gene: TRBJ2-5
v_gene: TRBV28
abundance: many
d_gene: .
CDR3nt: TGTGCCAGCAGTTTATTTGGCAGACGGGAGACCCAGTACTTC
CDR3aa: CASSLFGRRETQYF

j_gene: TRBJ2-7
v_gene: TRBV6-1
abundance: once
d_gene: .
CDR3nt: TGTGCCAGCACCCCCCCCTCCTACGAGCAGTACTTC
CDR3aa: CASTPPSYEQYF

j_gene: TRBJ2-7
v_gene: TRBV11-2
abundance: many
d_gene: TRBD2
CDR3nt: TGTGCCAGCAGCTTAGGTAGAGCGGGAGCACACGAGCAGTACTTC
CDR3aa: CASSLGRAGAHEQYF

j_gene: TRBJ1-1
v_gene: TRBV2
abundance: .
d_gene: .
CDR3nt: TGTGCCAGCAGTGTTTTGAAGGTCGTGAACACTGAAGCTTTCTTT
CDR3aa: CASSVLKVVNTEAFF

j_gene: TRBJ1-6
v_gene: TRBV6-5
abundance: many
d_gene: .
CDR3nt: TGTGCCACCGGACAGCTTGAGAATTCACCCCTCCACTTT
CDR3aa: CATGQLENSPLHF

j_gene: TRBJ1-2
v_gene: TRBV12-3/TRBV12-4
abundance: .
d_gene: .
CDR3nt: TGTGCCAGCAGTTCGGGACTGGGTGTTGGTGGCTACACCTTC
CDR3aa: CASSSGLGVGGYTF

j_gene: TRBJ2-7
v_gene: TRBV11-2
abundance: many
d_gene: TRBD2
CDR3nt: TGTGCCAGCAGCTTACGTGCGGCGGGAGGGGTCTCCTACGAGCAGTACTTC
CDR3aa: CASSLRAAGGVSYEQYF

j_gene: TRBJ2-7
v_gene: TRBV6-1
abundance: many
d_gene: TRBD1
CDR3nt: TGTGCCAGCAGTCCCCGACAGGGGCCCCCAGAGCAGTACTTC
CDR3aa: CASSPRQGPPEQYF

j_gene: TRBJ2-7
v_gene: TRBV6-1
abundance: many
d_gene: .
CDR3nt: TGTGCCAGCAGTGACCTTAGCTCCTACGAGCAGTACTTC
CDR3aa: CASSDLSSYEQYF

j_gene: TRBJ1-5
v_gene: TRBV6-1
abundance: .
d_gene: .
CDR3nt: TGTGCCAGCAGGGAATACCCGAGAAGGGGGGGCAATCAGCCCCAGCATTTT
CDR3aa: CASREYPRRGGNQPQHF

j_gene: TRBJ2-7
v_gene: TRBV19
abundance: many
d_gene: .
CDR3nt: TGTGCCAGTAGTAAACGGACAGACTCCTACGAGCAGTACTTC
CDR3aa: CASSKRTDSYEQYF

j_gene: TRBJ2-2
v_gene: TRBV24-1
abundance: many
d_gene: .
CDR3nt: TGTGCCACCAGTGACCGACGCGCTGGGGCCGGGGAGCTGTTTTTT
CDR3aa: CATSDRRAGAGELFF

j_gene: TRBJ2-7
v_gene: TRBV27
abundance: .
d_gene: .
CDR3nt: TGTGCCAGCAGTTTAAGGCCTTTCCCTGCTGGGGGGTACGAGCAGTACTTC
CDR3aa: CASSLRPFPAGGYEQYF

j_gene: TRBJ1-2
v_gene: TRBV28
abundance: .
d_gene: TRBD1
CDR3nt: TGTGCCAGCAGTGTACCGACAGGGGGCAACTATGGCTACACCTTC
CDR3aa: CASSVPTGGNYGYTF

j_gene: TRBJ1-1
v_gene: TRBV6-2/TRBV6-3
abundance: .
d_gene: .
CDR3nt: TGTGCCAGCAGTTTTTGGCAGCCGAACACTGAAGCTTTCTTT
CDR3aa: CASSFWQPNTEAFF

j_gene: TRBJ2-5
v_gene: TRBV28
abundance: .
d_gene: TRBD2
CDR3nt: TGTGCCAGCAGGGGACTAGCGGGATTGGGAGAGACCCAGTACTTC
CDR3aa: CASRGLAGLGETQYF

j_gene: TRBJ2-7
v_gene: TRBV10-3
abundance: .
d_gene: .
CDR3nt: TGTGCCATCAGCGGGGTTAAGCGCGAGCAGTACTTC
CDR3aa: CAISGVKREQYF

j_gene: TRBJ1-5
v_gene: TRBV19
abundance: .
d_gene: .
CDR3nt: TGTGCCAGCAAAGAGATAGGAGGGTCCAGCAATCAGCCCCAGCATTTT
CDR3aa: CASKEIGGSSNQPQHF

j_gene: TRBJ2-7
v_gene: TRBV7-8
abundance: many
d_gene: .
CDR3nt: TGTGCCGGCAGCCCCAAGGCCACTCCCCCCTACGAGCAGTACTTC
CDR3aa: CAGSPKATPPYEQYF